Sequencing of this T cell receptor beta chain was carried out in a study of T cell responses to AZD1222 COVID-19 vaccine. Overall study findings and caveats: Among spike-specific TCRs, nearly half reportedly target unmutated variant regions.

Note on this clone: No antigen is known for it.

Pooled together were second doses at about 4 or about 12 weeks. Only in-frame clones appear in the TCRdb table, and some are missing; sequencing was by immunoSEQ multiplex PCR. In the table there are 90,000 to 120,000 clones, roughly 90% of which are singletons. The source of this sequence is an adult who received the AZD1222 COVID-19 vaccine. This sample comprised peripheral blood, obtained 28 days after the second AZD1222 dose.

CDR3 bases: TGTGCCAGCAGCGCCCGGTCTCACGGCTCCGCTGAAGCTTTCTTT. It specifies CASSARSHGSAEAFF. The V gene is TRBV9, the J gene TRBJ1-1, with unresolved D. V was pared by 3 bases and J by 6 bases, with 18 bases between. Germline CDR1 SGDLS, CDR2 YYNGEE. The CDR3 consists of 15 residues.